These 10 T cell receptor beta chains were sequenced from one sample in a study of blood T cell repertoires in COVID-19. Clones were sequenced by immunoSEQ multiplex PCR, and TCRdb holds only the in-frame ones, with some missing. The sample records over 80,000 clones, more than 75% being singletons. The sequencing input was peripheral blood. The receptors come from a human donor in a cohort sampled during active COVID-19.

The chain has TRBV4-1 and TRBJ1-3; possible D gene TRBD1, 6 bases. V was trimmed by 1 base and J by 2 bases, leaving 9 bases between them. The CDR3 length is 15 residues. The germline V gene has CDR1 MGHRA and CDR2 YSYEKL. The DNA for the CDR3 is TGCGCCAGCAGCCAAGGTCACAGGGCTGGAAACACCATATATTTT. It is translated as CASSQGHRAGNTIYF.

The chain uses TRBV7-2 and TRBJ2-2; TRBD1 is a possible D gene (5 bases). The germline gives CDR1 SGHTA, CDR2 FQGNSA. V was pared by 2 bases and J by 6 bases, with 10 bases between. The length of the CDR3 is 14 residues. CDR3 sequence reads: CASSLYLGPGELFF. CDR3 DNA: TGTGCCAGCAGCTTATATTTGGGGCCCGGGGAGCTGTTTTTT.

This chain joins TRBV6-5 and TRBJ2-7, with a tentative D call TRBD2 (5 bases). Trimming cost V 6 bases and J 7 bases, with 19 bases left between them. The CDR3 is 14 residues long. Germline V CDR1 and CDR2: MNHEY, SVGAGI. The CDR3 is CASSRGSPSLEQYF. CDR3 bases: TGTGCCAGCAGCCGAGGGTCCCCTTCATTGGAGCAGTACTTC.

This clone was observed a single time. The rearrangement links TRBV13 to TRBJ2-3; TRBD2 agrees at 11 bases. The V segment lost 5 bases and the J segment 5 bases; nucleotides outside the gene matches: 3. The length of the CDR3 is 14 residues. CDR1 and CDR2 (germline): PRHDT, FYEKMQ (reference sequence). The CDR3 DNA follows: TGTGCCAGCAGCCCGGGGACTAGCGGAGATACGCAGTATTTT. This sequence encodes CASSPGTSGDTQYF.

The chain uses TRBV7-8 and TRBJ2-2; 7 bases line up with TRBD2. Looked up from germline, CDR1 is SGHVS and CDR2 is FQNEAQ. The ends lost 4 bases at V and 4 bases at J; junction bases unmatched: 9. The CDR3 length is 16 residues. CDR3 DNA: TGTGCCAGCAGCTACATTGGGAGGGCCGGCACCGGGGAGCTGTTTTTT. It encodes CASSYIGRAGTGELFF. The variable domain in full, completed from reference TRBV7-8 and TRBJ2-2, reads GAGVSQSPRYKVAKRGQDVALRCDPISGHVSLFWYQQALGQGPEFLTYFQNEAQLDKSGLPSDRFFAERPEGSVSTLKIQRTQQEDSAVYLCASSYIGRAGTGELFFGEGSRLTVL.

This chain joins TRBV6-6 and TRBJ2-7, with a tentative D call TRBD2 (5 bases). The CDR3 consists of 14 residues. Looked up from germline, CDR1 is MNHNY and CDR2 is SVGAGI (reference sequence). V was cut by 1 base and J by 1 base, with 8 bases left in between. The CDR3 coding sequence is TGTGCCAGCAGTTACTTCGGGGATTCCTACGAGCAGTACTTC. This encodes CASSYFGDSYEQYF.

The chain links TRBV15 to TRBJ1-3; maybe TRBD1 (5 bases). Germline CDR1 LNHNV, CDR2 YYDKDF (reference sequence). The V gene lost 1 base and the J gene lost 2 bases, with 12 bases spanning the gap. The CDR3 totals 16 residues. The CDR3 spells CATSRGDSKAGNTIYF. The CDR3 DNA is TGTGCCACCAGCAGAGGTGACAGTAAGGCTGGAAACACCATATATTTT.

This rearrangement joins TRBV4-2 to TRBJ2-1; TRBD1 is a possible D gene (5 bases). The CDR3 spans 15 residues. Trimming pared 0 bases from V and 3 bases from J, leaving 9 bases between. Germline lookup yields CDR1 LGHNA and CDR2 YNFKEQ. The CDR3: CASSQDRVSYNEQFF. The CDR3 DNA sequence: TGTGCCAGCAGCCAAGACAGGGTAAGCTACAATGAGCAGTTCTTC.

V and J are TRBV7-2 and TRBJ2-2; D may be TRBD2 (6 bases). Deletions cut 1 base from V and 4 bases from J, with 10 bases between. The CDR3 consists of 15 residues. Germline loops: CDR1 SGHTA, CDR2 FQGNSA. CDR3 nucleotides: TGTGCCAGCAGCTTAGGTAGCGGCCTCACCGGGGAGCTGTTTTTT. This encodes CASSLGSGLTGELFF.

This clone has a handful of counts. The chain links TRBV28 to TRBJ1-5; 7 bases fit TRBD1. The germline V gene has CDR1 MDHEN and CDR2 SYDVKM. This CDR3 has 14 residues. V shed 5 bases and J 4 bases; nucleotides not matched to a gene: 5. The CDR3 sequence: CASSPGQLNQPQHF. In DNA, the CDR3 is TGTGCCAGCAGTCCGGGACAGCTTAATCAGCCCCAGCATTTT.